The 25 T cell receptor beta chains below all came from one sample that was sequenced in a study of CD8 T cells in ankylosing spondylitis. TCRdb re-analysed the 5' RACE reads in MiXCR, keeping a single row per CDR3 protein. The table shows approximately 190,000 distinct CDR3 sequences, with roughly 13% occurring only once. The source material was blood, either unsorted or a sorted T cell fraction (not recorded which). The origin of the receptors is a female donor with ankylosing spondylitis or in good health (not recorded which).

This clonotype was seen only a few times. The chain uses TRBV7-8 and TRBJ2-5; D is tentatively TRBD1 or TRBD2 (5 bases each). In germline, CDR1 is SGHVS, CDR2 FQNEAQ. V lost 1 base to trimming and J lost 7 bases, with 16 bases between them. This CDR3 contains 15 residues. CDR3 nucleotide sequence: TGTGCCAGCAGCTTAGACGGGACCGCGAGCGGGACCCAGTACTTC. It yields the protein CASSLDGTASGTQYF.

The rearrangement uses TRBV7-2 and TRBJ1-2; D is unclear. The CDR3 sequence is 15 residues long. The germline V gene has CDR1 SGHTA and CDR2 FQGNSA. V was pared by 1 base and J by 0 bases, with 9 bases between. The CDR3 nucleotides are TGTGCCAGCAGCTTAGTCCGGGATGCTAACTATGGCTACACCTTC. The encoded protein is CASSLVRDANYGYTF.

J is TRBJ1-2 and V is TRBV7-2; the D is unclear. V gave up 7 bases and J gave up 1 base, with 7 bases separating them. CDR1 SGHTA and CDR2 FQGNSA come from the germline V gene. The CDR3 is made up of 12 amino acids. In nucleotides, the CDR3 is TGTGCCAGCATGGGAAGTAACTATGGCTACACCTTC. It yields the protein CASMGSNYGYTF.

This clonotype was recorded a few times. The chain uses TRBV6-5 and TRBJ2-6; TRBD1 matches 11 bases. CDR3 length equals 18 residues. The V segment lost 5 bases and the J segment 1 base; nucleotides outside the gene matches: 7. Germline CDR1 and CDR2: MNHEY and SVGAGI. The CDR3 nucleotides are TGTGCCAGCAGTACTTGGACAGGGGGCGGTTCTGGGGCCAACGTCCTGACTTTC. Amino acid sequence: CASSTWTGGGSGANVLTF.

The chain has TRBV28 and TRBJ2-3; the D gene is possibly TRBD2 (5 bases). Germline loops: CDR1 MDHEN, CDR2 SYDVKM. This CDR3 comprises 11 residues. The germline V and J ends were trimmed by 10 bases and 8 bases, with 13 bases remaining between them. DNA of the CDR3: TGTGCCACCTCGGACTCAGTTACGCAGTATTTT. It specifies CATSDSVTQYF.

Notes on this clonotype: Just one base apart from a much larger clone, this may be a read error. V is TRBV12-3 or TRBV12-4 and J is TRBJ2-1; D might be TRBD1 or TRBD2, each matching 5 bases. CDR3 length: 16 residues. Trimming cost V 6 bases and J 1 base, with 16 bases left between them. The CDR3 protein is CASRRRGAGSYNEQFF. The CDR3 nucleotides are TGTGCCAGCAGGAGAAGGGGAGCAGGGTCCTACAATGAGCAGTTCTTC.

This clonotype appeared many times. In DNA form, the CDR3 reads TGTGCCAGCACCAAGGGGTACAGGGGAACAGATACGCAGTATTTT. Translation gives CASTKGYRGTDTQYF. V and J are TRBV6-2 or TRBV6-3 and TRBJ2-3; 7 nucleotides agree with TRBD1. The length of the CDR3 is 15 residues. V trimming: 7 bases; J trimming: 3 bases; junction bases outside the gene matches: 10. CDR1 and CDR2 from the germline V gene are MNHEY and SVGEGT.

V is TRBV11-1 and J is TRBJ2-2; 8 bases are shared with TRBD2. Germline trimming cut 4 bases from V and 3 bases from J; bases unmatched to any gene: 16. Germline V gene sequence: CDR1 SGHAT, CDR2 FQDESV (reference sequence). This CDR3 spans 19 amino acids. The CDR3 loop reads CASSSVLAIGRADTGELFF. CDR3 DNA: TGTGCCAGCAGCTCCGTTTTGGCTATCGGGAGGGCTGACACCGGGGAGCTGTTTTTT.

Many counts were recorded for this clonotype. V gene TRBV20-1 combines with J gene TRBJ1-2; no clear D gene. The CDR3 loop spans 16 amino acids. Germline-derived CDR1 and CDR2 are DFQATT and SNEGSKA (reference sequence). V lost 1 base, J lost 5 bases, and 20 bases lay in between. CDR3 bases: TGCAGTGCTAGAGTTAACGGGTTATCCGGTACTTATGGCTACACCTTC. It specifies CSARVNGLSGTYGYTF.

This clonotype was seen at least ten times. The chain combines TRBV28 with TRBJ2-7, with 12 bases aligning to TRBD1. Trimming at V came to 4 bases and at J to 4 bases, leaving 11 bases not matched to a gene. CDR3 length equals 17 residues. Germline V gives CDR1 MDHEN, CDR2 SYDVKM. CDR3 protein: CASSSRGQGARKYEQYF. The CDR3 DNA sequence: TGTGCCAGCAGTTCCAGGGGACAGGGGGCACGTAAATACGAGCAGTACTTC.

This clonotype was detected ten times or more. The V call is TRBV27, the J call TRBJ1-2; a weak D match, TRBD1 (5 bases). CDR3 length: 13 amino acids. V lost 2 bases and J 4 bases, leaving 8 bases between the germline ends. Per the germline V gene, CDR1 is MNHEY and CDR2 is SMNVEV (reference sequence). The CDR3 DNA is TGTGCCAGCAGTTTAACAGGATCCTATGGCTACACCTTC. Translation gives CASSLTGSYGYTF.

The chain recombines TRBV5-1 with TRBJ2-5, with D perhaps TRBD1 or TRBD2 (5 bases each). With 1 base removed from V and 5 bases from J, the gap between germline ends came to 18 bases. CDR3 length: 16 residues. Per germline, CDR1 SGHRS and CDR2 YFSETQ. The CDR3 DNA follows: TGCGCCAGCAGCTTGATCGGGGAAGGGGCGGCGGAGACCCAGTACTTC. Its translation: CASSLIGEGAAETQYF.

There are many counts of this clonotype. The V and J genes are TRBV5-1 and TRBJ2-7; D perhaps matches TRBD1 (5 bases). The V end lost 4 bases, the J end lost 0 bases, and 11 bases lay between the germline ends. CDR3 length equals 14 residues. CDR1 SGHRS and CDR2 YFSETQ come from the germline V gene. The CDR3 DNA reads as TGCGCCAGCAGCATAGGACACAACTCCTACGAGCAGTACTTC. Amino acid sequence: CASSIGHNSYEQYF. Together with reference TRBV5-1 and TRBJ2-7, the CDR3 gives the full variable domain: KAGVTQTPRYLIKTRGQQVTLSCSPISGHRSVSWYQQTPGQGLQFLFEYFSETQRNKGNFPGRFSGRQFSNSRSEMNVSTLELGDSALYLCASSIGHNSYEQYFGPGTRLTVT.

This clonotype has at least ten counts. The chain links TRBV10-3 to TRBJ1-5; possible D gene TRBD1, 5 bases. The CDR3 is 14 residues long. Deletions cut 6 bases from V and 2 bases from J, with 11 bases between. Germline V gene data show CDR1 as ENHRY and CDR2 as SYGVKD. CDR3 bases: TGTGCCATCAGGGGGGAAGGGGGCAATCAGCCCCAGCATTTT. Protein sequence: CAIRGEGGNQPQHF.

This clonotype was detected many times. The CDR3 here is CATSDSQGIGYTF. The CDR3 DNA sequence: TGTGCCACCAGTGATTCACAGGGAATTGGCTACACCTTC. This chain connects TRBV24-1 to TRBJ1-2; weak D call: TRBD1 (6 bases). CDR1 and CDR2 from the germline V gene are KGHDR and SFDVKD. The CDR3 runs to 13 residues. Trimming stripped 2 bases from V and 7 bases from J, with 10 bases between.

V gene TRBV12-3 or TRBV12-4 combines with J gene TRBJ2-7; D is ambiguous. The CDR3 has 14 amino acids. Deletions cut 3 bases from V and 0 bases from J, with 9 bases between. The CDR3 here is CASSFEERSYEQYF. In DNA form, the CDR3 reads TGTGCCAGCAGTTTTGAGGAACGCTCCTACGAGCAGTACTTC.

This clonotype occurred many times. This chain joins TRBV5-1 and TRBJ1-2; D is undetermined. The CDR3 is 14 amino acids. CDR1 and CDR2 from the germline V gene are SGHRS and YFSETQ. Trimming removed 2 bases from V and 5 bases from J, with 13 bases in between. CDR3 DNA sequence: TGCGCCAGCAGCTTTAACGTCGGGTTGTATGGCTACACCTTC. This encodes CASSFNVGLYGYTF.

This clonotype was found many times. V is TRBV6-2 or TRBV6-3 and J is TRBJ1-5; D possibly corresponds to TRBD1 (5 bases). Trimming shortened V by 2 bases and J by 7 bases, and 12 bases separated the two germline ends. The CDR3 has 14 amino acids. Per germline, CDR1 MNHEY and CDR2 SVGEGT. The CDR3 nucleotides are TGTGCCAGCAGTTACGAGGGGTATTGGCAGCCCCAGCATTTT. Its protein is CASSYEGYWQPQHF.

This clonotype was found many times. This chain joins TRBV20-1 and TRBJ2-3, with D perhaps given as TRBD1 or TRBD2 (6 bases each). CDR1 is DFQATT and CDR2 is SNEGSKA in the germline V gene (reference sequence). Trimming left V 1 base short and J 4 bases short, with 12 bases between. The CDR3 runs 14 residues. CDR3 region: CSARVAGEADTQYF. The CDR3 DNA sequence: TGCAGTGCTAGAGTCGCAGGGGAGGCAGATACGCAGTATTTT.

This clonotype showed up many times. The J gene is TRBJ2-7, the V gene TRBV20-1, with 8 bases that match TRBD2. The CDR3 contains 15 residues. J was trimmed by 1 base and V by 6 bases; bases with no gene match: 11. In germline, CDR1 is DFQATT, CDR2 SNEGSKA (reference sequence). CDR3 sequence: CSAPEIAGRSYEQYF. The CDR3 bases are TGCAGTGCCCCCGAGATAGCGGGACGGTCCTACGAGCAGTACTTC.

This clonotype was detected ten times or more. This chain joins TRBV5-1 and TRBJ2-7, with D possibly TRBD1 on 6 matching bases. Trimming took off 0 bases at V and 0 bases at J, with 10 bases between the two ends. The CDR3 sequence is 15 residues long. Germline loops: CDR1 SGHRS, CDR2 YFSETQ. The DNA for the CDR3 is TGCGCCAGCAGCTTGGAACAGGGTAGCTCCTACGAGCAGTACTTC. Translated, it gives CASSLEQGSSYEQYF.

This clonotype showed up many times. The chain joins TRBV12-3 or TRBV12-4 to TRBJ1-1, with a weak D call TRBD1 (6 bases). The CDR3 is 12 residues long. V lost 9 bases to trimming and J lost 4 bases, with 12 bases between them. The CDR3 loop is CASRGGPTEAFF. The CDR3 DNA follows: TGTGCCAGTAGGGGGGGGCCCACTGAAGCTTTCTTT.

CDR3 sequence (DNA): TGCAGCGTTGAGGGTGGCTACACCTTC. Its protein product is CSVEGGYTF. The V call is TRBV29-1, the J call TRBJ1-2; D ambiguous. Trimming removed 3 bases at V and 7 bases at J, with 3 bases between. CDR1 and CDR2 from the germline V gene are SQVTM and ANQGSEA. The CDR3 runs to 9 residues.

The sample holds many counts of this clonotype. The chain uses TRBV12-3 or TRBV12-4 and TRBJ2-7; D unresolved. V was trimmed by 3 bases and J by 3 bases, leaving 9 bases between them. The CDR3 runs 13 residues. The CDR3 DNA reads TGTGCCAGCAGTTTGCACTCCCACTACGAGCAGTACTTC. Its translation: CASSLHSHYEQYF.

In this sample, this clonotype turned up many times. The chain is built from TRBV2 and TRBJ2-2; 8 positions agree with TRBD1. V lost 5 bases and J lost 1; bases outside the gene matches: 6. CDR3 size: 16 residues. Germline V gene data show CDR1 as SNHLY and CDR2 as FYNNEI. The CDR3 sequence is CASSIQGGRNTGELFF. The CDR3, as DNA: TGTGCCAGCAGTATACAGGGGGGTAGGAACACCGGGGAGCTGTTTTTT.